This T cell receptor beta chain was sequenced in a study of blood T cell repertoires in COVID-19. Whole-study context: T cells, B-cell-depleted T cells, or PBMCs provided the cDNA or gDNA that served as material.

V was trimmed by 2 bases and J by 0 bases, leaving 20 bases between them. CDR3 length: 19 residues. In germline, CDR1 is MNHNS, CDR2 SASEGT. Here immunoSEQ multiplex PCR was the method, and the copy in TCRdb shows in-frame clones only, minus some. The sample has roughly 47,000 clones, approximately 82% seen once. Input material: peripheral blood. This clonotype was sampled from a woman in her 70s with acute or convalescent COVID-19. The chain recombines TRBV6-1 with TRBJ2-4, with D possibly TRBD1 on 8 matching bases. CDR3 coding DNA: TGTGCCAGCAGTGAAAGGGTCACAGGGGGGGCTTTAGCCAAAAACATTCAGTACTTC. It codes for CASSERVTGGALAKNIQYF.